These T cell receptor beta chains were read from a single sample in a study of CD8 T cells in ankylosing spondylitis. Each CDR3 protein is one row after TCRdb ran MiXCR on the 5' RACE reads. The top ten hold approximately 10% of the sample, which has more than 150,000 distinct CDR3 sequences, roughly 13% seen once. The sequenced sample consisted of blood, either unsorted or a sorted T cell fraction (not recorded which). The receptors were gathered from a female donor with ankylosing spondylitis or in good health (not recorded which). The CDR3 runs from the conserved cysteine through the conserved F or W. D genes are given only for firm matches. Size is stated for part of the rows, as once, few or many counts, or as a class when the clone is expanded.

clone size	J gene	D gene	CDR3 length	V gene	CDR3 protein	CDR3 DNA
many	TRBJ1-1	-	15	TRBV28	CASSSTWRGYTEAFF	TGTGCCAGCAGTTCAACCTGGAGGGGGTACACTGAAGCTTTCTTT
many	TRBJ2-3	-	14	TRBV20-1	CSARDPLTADTQYF	TGCAGTGCTAGAGATCCCCTGACTGCAGATACGCAGTATTTT
few	TRBJ2-1	TRBD2	15	TRBV5-4	CASSLGAGAVNEQFF	TGTGCCAGCAGCTTGGGGGCGGGAGCGGTAAATGAGCAGTTCTTC
many	TRBJ1-1	-	13	TRBV30	CAWSVDENTEAFF	TGTGCCTGGAGTGTAGACGAGAACACTGAAGCTTTCTTT
many	TRBJ2-7	-	11	TRBV10-3	CAISEAREQYF	TGTGCCATCAGTGAGGCGAGGGAGCAGTACTTC
many	TRBJ1-1	-	16	TRBV6-2/TRBV6-3	CASSSPFGRPDGEAFF	TGTGCCAGCAGTTCCCCCTTTGGCCGTCCCGACGGTGAAGCTTTCTTT
-	TRBJ1-5	-	14	TRBV7-2	CASSPQPGNQPQHF	TGTGCCAGCAGCCCTCAACCCGGCAATCAGCCCCAGCATTTT
many	TRBJ1-2	-	14	TRBV27	CASSFKGLAYGYTF	TGTGCCAGCAGTTTTAAGGGTCTCGCCTATGGCTACACCTTC
few	TRBJ1-2	-	13	TRBV30	CAWSPRQETVDTF	TGTGCCTGGAGTCCTCGACAGGAGACCGTCGACACCTTC
many	TRBJ2-1	TRBD2	15	TRBV20-1	CSADRLAGIYNEQFF	TGCAGTGCTGACCGACTAGCGGGCATTTACAATGAGCAGTTCTTC
many	TRBJ1-2	TRBD1	13	TRBV13	CASSAPGGWGYTF	TGTGCCAGCAGCGCACCAGGGGGCTGGGGCTACACCTTC
-	TRBJ2-7	-	14	TRBV7-9	CASSASRFTYEQYF	TGTGCCAGCAGCGCCAGCCGGTTTACCTACGAGCAGTACTTC
few	TRBJ2-3	-	16	TRBV7-8	CASSSRRGEGQDTQYF	TGTGCCAGCAGCTCCAGAAGGGGGGAGGGCCAAGATACGCAGTATTTT
many	TRBJ2-3	TRBD1	16	TRBV24-1	CATSLTGQGMTDTQYF	TGTGCCACCAGCCTCACCGGACAGGGGATGACAGATACGCAGTATTTT
many	TRBJ2-3	TRBD2	14	TRBV11-1	CASSSGSLTDTQYF	TGTGCCAGCTCTAGCGGGAGTCTCACAGATACGCAGTATTTT
-	TRBJ2-1	-	14	TRBV7-3	CASSLFPAYNEQFF	TGTGCCAGCAGCTTATTCCCCGCCTACAATGAGCAGTTCTTC
few	TRBJ2-7	-	12	TRBV7-6	CASSPSGIEQYF	TGTGCCAGCAGCCCTTCGGGCATCGAGCAGTACTTC
many	TRBJ1-1	-	14	TRBV12-3/TRBV12-4	CASSFPGGDTEAFF	TGTGCCAGCAGTTTCCCGGGGGGGGACACTGAAGCTTTCTTT
many	TRBJ2-7	-	14	TRBV6-5	CASSYSWNAYEQYF	TGTGCCAGCAGTTACTCTTGGAACGCCTACGAGCAGTACTTC
few	TRBJ2-5	TRBD2	15	TRBV7-9	CASSLGLGIQETQYF	TGTGCCAGCAGCCTGGGACTAGGGATCCAAGAGACCCAGTACTTC
-	TRBJ1-1	-	15	TRBV18	CASSRTLTENTEAFF	TGTGCCAGCTCACGGACCTTGACAGAGAACACTGAGGCTTTCTTT
many	TRBJ2-3	-	16	TRBV4-2	CASSPAKGRVGDTQYF	TGTGCCAGCAGCCCCGCGAAGGGCCGCGTGGGGGATACGCAGTATTTT
-	TRBJ2-3	TRBD2	16	TRBV20-1	CSARGLAGLSTDTQYF	TGCAGTGCTAGGGGCCTAGCGGGGCTTAGCACAGATACGCAGTATTTT